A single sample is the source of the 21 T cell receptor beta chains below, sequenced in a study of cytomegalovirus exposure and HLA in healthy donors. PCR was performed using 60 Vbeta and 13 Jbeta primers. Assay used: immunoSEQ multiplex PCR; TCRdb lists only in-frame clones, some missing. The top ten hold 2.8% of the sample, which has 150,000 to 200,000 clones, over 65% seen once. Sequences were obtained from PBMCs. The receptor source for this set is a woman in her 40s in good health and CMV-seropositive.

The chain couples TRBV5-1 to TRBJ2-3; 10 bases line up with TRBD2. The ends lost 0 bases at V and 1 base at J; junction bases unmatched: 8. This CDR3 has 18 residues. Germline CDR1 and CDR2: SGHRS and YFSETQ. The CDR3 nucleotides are TGCGCCAGCAGCTTGGGCGCTAGCGGGAGCGAACGCACAGATACGCAGTATTTT. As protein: CASSLGASGSERTDTQYF.

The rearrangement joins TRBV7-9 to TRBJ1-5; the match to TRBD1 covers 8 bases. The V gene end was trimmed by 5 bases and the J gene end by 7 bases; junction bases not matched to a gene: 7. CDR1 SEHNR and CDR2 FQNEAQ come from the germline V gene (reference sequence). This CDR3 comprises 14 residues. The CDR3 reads CASSPGQGGQPQHF. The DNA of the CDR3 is TGTGCCAGCAGCCCCGGACAGGGCGGACAGCCCCAGCATTTT.

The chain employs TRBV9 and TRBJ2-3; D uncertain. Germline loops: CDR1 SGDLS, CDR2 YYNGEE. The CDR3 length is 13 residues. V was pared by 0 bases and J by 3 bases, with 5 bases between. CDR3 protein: CASSVVGTDTQYF. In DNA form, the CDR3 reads TGTGCCAGCAGCGTAGTCGGGACAGATACGCAGTATTTT.

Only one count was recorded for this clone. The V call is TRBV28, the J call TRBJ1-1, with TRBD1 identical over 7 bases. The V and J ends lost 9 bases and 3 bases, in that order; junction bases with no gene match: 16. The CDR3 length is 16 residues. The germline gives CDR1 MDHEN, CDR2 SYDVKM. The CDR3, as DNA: TGTGCCAGTAAGACAGGGTCGGTTGTCGGGGACACTGAAGCTTTCTTT. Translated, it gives CASKTGSVVGDTEAFF.

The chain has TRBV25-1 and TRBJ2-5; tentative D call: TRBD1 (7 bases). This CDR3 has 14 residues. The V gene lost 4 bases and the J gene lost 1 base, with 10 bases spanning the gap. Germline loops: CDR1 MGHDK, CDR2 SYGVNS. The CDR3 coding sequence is TGTGCCAGCAGTGTCAGGGGGGCCCAAGAGACCCAGTACTTC. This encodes CASSVRGAQETQYF.

CDR3 sequence reads: CASSPEGYEQYF. The CDR3 bases are TGTGCCAGCAGCCCGGAGGGGTACGAGCAGTACTTC. The chain recombines TRBV7-2 with TRBJ2-7, with D possibly matching TRBD2 (6 bases). This CDR3 has 12 amino acids. Germline assignment: CDR1 SGHTA and CDR2 FQGNSA. V shed 5 bases and J shed 4 bases, with 9 bases lying between them. Full variable domain (remainder filled in from reference TRBV7-2 and TRBJ2-7): GAGVSQSPSNKVTEKGKDVELRCDPISGHTALYWYRQSLGQGLEFLIYFQGNSAPDKSGLPSDRFSAERTGGSVSTLTIQRTQQEDSAVYLCASSPEGYEQYFGPGTRLTVT.

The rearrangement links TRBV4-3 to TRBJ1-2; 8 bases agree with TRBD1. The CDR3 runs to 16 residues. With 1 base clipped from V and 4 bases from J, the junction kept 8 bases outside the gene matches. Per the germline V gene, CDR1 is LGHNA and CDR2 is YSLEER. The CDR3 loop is CASSQGWGGQGYGYTF. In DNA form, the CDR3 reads TGCGCCAGCAGCCAAGGTTGGGGAGGACAGGGCTATGGCTACACCTTC.

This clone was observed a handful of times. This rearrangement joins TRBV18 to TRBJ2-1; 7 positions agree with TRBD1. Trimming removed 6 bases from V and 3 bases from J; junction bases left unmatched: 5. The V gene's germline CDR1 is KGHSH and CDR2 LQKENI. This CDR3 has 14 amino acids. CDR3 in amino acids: CASSPDRFYNEQFF. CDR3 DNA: TGTGCCAGCTCGCCGGACAGGTTCTACAATGAGCAGTTCTTC.

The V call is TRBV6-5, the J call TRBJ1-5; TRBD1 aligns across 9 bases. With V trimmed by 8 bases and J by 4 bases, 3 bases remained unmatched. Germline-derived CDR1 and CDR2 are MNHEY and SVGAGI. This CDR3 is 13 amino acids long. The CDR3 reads CASRDRENQPQHF. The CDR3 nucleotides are TGTGCCAGCCGGGACAGGGAGAATCAGCCCCAGCATTTT.

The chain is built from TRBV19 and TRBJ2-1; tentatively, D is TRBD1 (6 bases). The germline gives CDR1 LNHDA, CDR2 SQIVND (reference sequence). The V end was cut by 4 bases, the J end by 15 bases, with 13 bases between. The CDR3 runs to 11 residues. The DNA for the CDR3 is TGTGCCAGTAGTACGACAGGACCCACGTTCTTC. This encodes CASSTTGPTFF. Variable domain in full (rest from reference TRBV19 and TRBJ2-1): DGGITQSPKYLFRKEGQNVTLSCEQNLNHDAMYWYRQDPGQGLRLIYYSQIVNDFQKGDIAEGYSVSREKKESFPLTVTSAQKNPTAFYLCASSTTGPTFFGPGTRLTVL.

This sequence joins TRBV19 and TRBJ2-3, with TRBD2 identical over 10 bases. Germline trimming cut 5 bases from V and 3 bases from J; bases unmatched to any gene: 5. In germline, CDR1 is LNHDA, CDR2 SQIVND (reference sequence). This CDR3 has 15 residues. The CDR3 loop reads CASSLLAGITDTQYF. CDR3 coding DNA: TGTGCCAGTAGTCTACTAGCGGGGATTACAGATACGCAGTATTTT.

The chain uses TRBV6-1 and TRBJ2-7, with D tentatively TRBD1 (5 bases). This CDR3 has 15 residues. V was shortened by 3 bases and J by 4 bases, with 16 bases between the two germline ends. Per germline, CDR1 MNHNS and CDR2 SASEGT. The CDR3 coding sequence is TGTGCCAGCAGTGACAGTCAACAGGCGAAGTACGAGCAGTACTTC. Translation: CASSDSQQAKYEQYF.

The CDR3 loop is CASRDRFNQPQHF. The CDR3 DNA is TGTGCCAGCAGGGACAGGTTCAATCAGCCCCAGCATTTT. The V gene is TRBV6-5, the J gene TRBJ1-5, with 7 positions matching TRBD1. This CDR3 has 13 amino acids. Germline V gene sequence: CDR1 MNHEY, CDR2 SVGAGI. Trimming took 6 bases from V and 3 from J; bases not matched to a gene: 2.

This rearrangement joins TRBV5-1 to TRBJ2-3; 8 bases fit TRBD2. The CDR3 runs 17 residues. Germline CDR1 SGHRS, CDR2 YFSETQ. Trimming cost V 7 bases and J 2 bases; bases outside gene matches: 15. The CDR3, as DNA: TGCGCCAGCCAGCCCGGGACTAGAGGCCCCTCCACAGATACGCAGTATTTT. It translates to CASQPGTRGPSTDTQYF.

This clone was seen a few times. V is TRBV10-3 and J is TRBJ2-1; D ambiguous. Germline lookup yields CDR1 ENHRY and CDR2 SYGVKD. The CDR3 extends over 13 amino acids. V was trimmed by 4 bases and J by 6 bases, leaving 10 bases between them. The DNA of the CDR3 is TGTGCCATCAGTGCGGCGGTAGCCAATGAGCAGTTCTTC. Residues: CAISAAVANEQFF.

The CDR3 loop reads CSAGTGGTQPQHF. The CDR3 nucleotides are TGCAGCGCCGGGACAGGGGGCACTCAGCCCCAGCATTTT. This chain links TRBV29-1 with TRBJ1-5, with 12 nucleotides matching TRBD1. Germline V gives CDR1 SQVTM, CDR2 ANQGSEA. The CDR3 runs to 13 residues. The ends lost 7 bases at V and 6 bases at J; junction bases unmatched: 4.

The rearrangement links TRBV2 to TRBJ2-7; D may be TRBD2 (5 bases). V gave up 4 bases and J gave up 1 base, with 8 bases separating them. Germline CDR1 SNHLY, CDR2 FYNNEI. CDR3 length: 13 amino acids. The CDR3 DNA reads TGTGCCAGCAGTGGCTCGGGGTCCTACGAGCAGTACTTC. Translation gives CASSGSGSYEQYF. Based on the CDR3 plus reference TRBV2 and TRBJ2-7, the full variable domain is EPEVTQTPSHQVTQMGQEVILRCVPISNHLYFYWYRQILGQKVEFLVSFYNNEISEKSEIFDDQFSVERPDGSNFTLKIRSTKLEDSAMYFCASSGSGSYEQYFGPGTRLTVT.

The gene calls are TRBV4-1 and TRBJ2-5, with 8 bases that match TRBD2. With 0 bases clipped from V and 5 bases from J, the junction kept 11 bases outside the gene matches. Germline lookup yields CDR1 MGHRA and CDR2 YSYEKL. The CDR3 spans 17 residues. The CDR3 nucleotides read TGCGCCAGCAGCCAAGAAAATCGCGGGGGGAGTAGGGAGACCCAGTACTTC. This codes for CASSQENRGGSRETQYF.

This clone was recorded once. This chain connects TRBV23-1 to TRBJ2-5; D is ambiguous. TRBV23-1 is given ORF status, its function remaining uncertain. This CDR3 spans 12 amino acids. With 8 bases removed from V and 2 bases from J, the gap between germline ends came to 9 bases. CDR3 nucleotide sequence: TGCGCCAGCCTCGCTAAGCAAGAGACCCAGTACTTC. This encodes CASLAKQETQYF.

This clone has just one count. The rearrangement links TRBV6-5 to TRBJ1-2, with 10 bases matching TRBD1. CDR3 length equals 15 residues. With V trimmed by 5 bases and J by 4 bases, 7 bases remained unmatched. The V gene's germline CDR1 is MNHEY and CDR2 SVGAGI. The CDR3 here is CASSPDRGRAYGYTF. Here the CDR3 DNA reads TGTGCCAGCAGTCCCGACAGGGGGCGAGCCTATGGCTACACCTTC.

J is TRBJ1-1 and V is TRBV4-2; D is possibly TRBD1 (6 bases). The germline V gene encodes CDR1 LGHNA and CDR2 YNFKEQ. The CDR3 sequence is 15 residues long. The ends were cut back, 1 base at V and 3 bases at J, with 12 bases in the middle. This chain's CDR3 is CASSQANREDTEAFF. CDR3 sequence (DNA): TGTGCCAGCAGCCAAGCCAACAGGGAAGACACTGAAGCTTTCTTT.